This T cell receptor (beta chain) was captured in a study of cytomegalovirus exposure and HLA in healthy donors. About this clone: The antigen remains undetermined.

Amplification used 60 Vbeta primers and 13 Jbeta primers. Original handling: In a later analysis, roughly 86 million unique TCR beta chains included roughly 11 million shared by two or more donors. The method was immunoSEQ multiplex PCR; TCRdb's version includes in-frame clones alone and lacks a portion of them. Clone size and V and J calls were adopted from that table, with D and trimming inferred from the DNA. This sample has about 180,000 clones, with 70% to 75% found just once. Points from the study as a whole: The classifier reportedly diagnosed cytomegalovirus status with high sensitivity and specificity. TCR beta chain V- and J-gene trimming was linked, in a later analysis, to a missense variant in DCLRE1C.

In germline, CDR1 is LNHDA, CDR2 SQIVND (reference sequence). CDR3 length equals 14 residues. V lost 9 bases and J 6 bases, leaving 20 bases between the germline ends. This clonotype was obtained from a male donor in good health and CMV-seronegative. The J gene is TRBJ1-1, the V gene TRBV19; D might be TRBD1 (5 bases). The specimen was PBMCs. CDR3 sequence reads: CASKTPKKGAEAFF. CDR3 nucleotide sequence: TGTGCCAGCAAGACCCCCAAAAAAGGGGCTGAAGCTTTCTTT.